The rows below give T cell receptor beta chains drawn from one sample of a study of blood T cells in healthy people across ages. In TCRdb, the 5' RACE reads were re-called with MiXCR into one record per CDR3 protein. The sample holds 1.5 million to 2 million distinct CDR3 sequences; 35% to 50% are singletons and the top ten take 23%. Sequences were obtained from blood. These receptors were collected from a human donor in good health. CDR3s include the opening cysteine and the closing phenylalanine or tryptophan. D genes are given only for firm matches. Expanded clones are given a class, and other clones once, few, many or no size at all.

TRBD2	TRBJ2-3	TRBV12-3/TRBV12-4	NA	TGTGCCAGCAGTTTAGTGGGAGGGGAAGATAGCACAGATACGCAGTATTTT	CASSLVGGEDSTDTQYF
NA	TRBJ2-7	TRBV4-1	NA	TGCGCCAGCAGCCAAGGACAGGGACTCCGGAACGAGCAGTACTTC	CASSQGQGLRNEQYF
TRBD2	TRBJ2-3	TRBV12-3/TRBV12-4	few	TGTGCCAGCAGTCTCGAAGGACTAGCGAGGGTTAATACGCAGTATTTT	CASSLEGLARVNTQYF
NA	TRBJ2-3	TRBV5-5	few	TGTGCCAGCAGCTTGGCTTTCTTCACAGATACGCAGTATTTT	CASSLAFFTDTQYF
NA	TRBJ1-2	TRBV4-2	NA	TGTGCCAGCAGCCAAGATGACGGATACTATGGCTACACCTTC	CASSQDDGYYGYTF
NA	TRBJ1-2	TRBV5-1	NA	TGCGCCAGCAGCCCAGGGGAAAGCTATGGCTACACCTTC	CASSPGESYGYTF
NA	TRBJ1-5	TRBV20-1	NA	TGCAGTGCTAGAGTATGGGGTCTGCAGCCCCAGCATTTT	CSARVWGLQPQHF
NA	TRBJ2-5	TRBV20-1	NA	TGCAGTGCTAGAAAATCTTGGGCTAGCGCGCTTAAAGAGACCCAGTACTTC	CSARKSWASALKETQYF
NA	TRBJ2-7	TRBV20-1	NA	TGCAGTGCTAGAAAGCAGGGCTTCTTCTACGAGCAGTACTTC	CSARKQGFFYEQYF
TRBD1	TRBJ2-1	TRBV5-1	NA	TGCGCCAGCCAGGGACAGGACAATGAGCAGTTCTTC	CASQGQDNEQFF
NA	TRBJ1-4	TRBV4-3	few	TGCGCCAGCAGCCAAGAAAGAGGGGACGGAGGTGAAAAACTGTTTTTT	CASSQERGDGGEKLFF
NA	TRBJ2-5	TRBV12-3/TRBV12-4	NA	TGTGCCAGCAGTTTAGAAGGGGCAGAAGAGACCCAGTACTTC	CASSLEGAEETQYF
NA	TRBJ1-5	TRBV12-3/TRBV12-4	few	TGTGCCAGCAGTTTATCTGGGCGAGGGAGATCTAGCAATCAGCCCCAGCATTTT	CASSLSGRGRSSNQPQHF
NA	TRBJ2-3	TRBV5-1	NA	TGCGCCAGCAGCTTGGGCTATATCGGAGATACGCAGTATTTT	CASSLGYIGDTQYF
NA	TRBJ2-4	TRBV13	few	TGTGCCAGCAACTCCGGACGGCTAGCCAAAAACATTCAGTACTTC	CASNSGRLAKNIQYF
TRBD2	TRBJ2-7	TRBV6-2/TRBV6-3	NA	TGTGCCAGTATCAGCGGGGGAAATGCGGGCGAGCAGTACTTC	CASISGGNAGEQYF
TRBD2	TRBJ2-3	TRBV3-1	NA	TGTGCCAGTACCGTAAGGAGCAGTCTAGCGGGGGGGAGATGGACAGATACGCAGTATTTT	CASTVRSSLAGGRWTDTQYF
TRBD1	TRBJ2-7	TRBV7-8	few	TGTGCCAGCAGCTCGGACAGGCAAAGGTCAGGCGAGCAGTACTTC	CASSSDRQRSGEQYF
NA	TRBJ1-1	TRBV9	NA	TGTGCCAGCAGCGTAGCGGGGTCTCAGGGGACTGAAGCTTTCTTT	CASSVAGSQGTEAFF
NA	TRBJ2-1	TRBV9	many	TGTGCCAGCAGCGTAGCAGGGTACAATGAGCAGTTCTTC	CASSVAGYNEQFF
NA	TRBJ2-2	TRBV25-1	NA	TGTGCCAGCAGGGAAACAGGGTACCCCGGGGAGCTGTTTTTT	CASRETGYPGELFF
NA	TRBJ1-6	TRBV3-1	NA	TGTGCCAGCAGCCAAGTTGTGCTCGGGAATTCACCCCTCCACTTT	CASSQVVLGNSPLHF
NA	TRBJ2-5	TRBV6-1	few	TGTGCCAGCAGTGAACTGGCAATCCATGGAGAGACCCAGTACTTC	CASSELAIHGETQYF
NA	TRBJ1-1	TRBV5-1	NA	TGCGCCGGCAGTTCCAGGGAGGGGAACACTGAAGCTTTCTTT	CAGSSREGNTEAFF
NA	TRBJ2-7	TRBV6-4	once	TGTGCCAGCAGTGTTGAGGCAGGTGCTGACTACGAGCAGTACTTC	CASSVEAGADYEQYF
TRBD2	TRBJ2-2	TRBV7-6	NA	TGTGCCAGCAGCTGGATAGCGGGGGCCACCACCGGGGAGCTGTTTTTT	CASSWIAGATTGELFF
TRBD2	TRBJ2-3	TRBV6-1	NA	TGTGCCAGCAGACCACTAGCGGGGGGGAGTTCCTCTAGCACAGATACGCAGTATTTT	CASRPLAGGSSSSTDTQYF
TRBD1	TRBJ1-6	TRBV10-3	NA	TGTGCCTCTGCCTCCAACCCCCGACAGGGAAATGACTCACCCCTCCACTTT	CASASNPRQGNDSPLHF
TRBD1	TRBJ1-1	TRBV12-3/TRBV12-4	NA	TGTGCCAGCACCCTTAACAGGGGAGGCACTGAAGCTTTCTTT	CASTLNRGGTEAFF
NA	TRBJ1-5	TRBV4-3	NA	TGCGCCAGCAGCCAAGAGGATAGGGTGCGGGGCAGTTATCAGCCCCAGCATTTT	CASSQEDRVRGSYQPQHF
NA	TRBJ1-3	TRBV20-1	NA	TGCAGTGCTAGAGATACGAAGTTGGACACCATATATTTT	CSARDTKLDTIYF
TRBD2	TRBJ2-2	TRBV6-1	NA	TGTGCCAGCAGTCCTAAGGGACTAGCGGGGGGTATCGGGGAGCTGTTTTTT	CASSPKGLAGGIGELFF
TRBD1	TRBJ1-5	TRBV27	few	TGTGCCAGCAGTCCCGGGACAGGGAGCGCTCAGCCCCAGCATTTT	CASSPGTGSAQPQHF
NA	TRBJ1-5	TRBV12-3/TRBV12-4	few	TGTGCCAGCACCTCGGGCTTAAGCAATCAGCCCCAGCATTTT	CASTSGLSNQPQHF
NA	TRBJ2-7	TRBV25-1	few	TGTGCCAGCAGTGACCATACCTACGAGCAGTACTTC	CASSDHTYEQYF
NA	TRBJ2-7	TRBV13	NA	TGTGCCAGCAGCTTGCGTTTGAGAGGCGAGCAGTACTTC	CASSLRLRGEQYF
NA	TRBJ2-1	TRBV14	NA	TGTGCCAGCAGCAGCACCCCGGGACTCCGGTACAATGAGCAGTTCTTC	CASSSTPGLRYNEQFF
NA	TRBJ2-5	TRBV5-1	NA	TGCGCCAGCAGCCCCATGGGGTTAGGGGCAAGGGAGACCCAGTACTTC	CASSPMGLGARETQYF
TRBD2	TRBJ2-3	TRBV4-3	many	TGCGCCAGCAGCCAAGGAGGACTAGCTGGGGATACGCAGTATTTT	CASSQGGLAGDTQYF
NA	TRBJ1-1	TRBV11-2	NA	TGTGCCAGCAGCTTACACGGACAGAGCGGCGCTTTCTTT	CASSLHGQSGAFF
NA	TRBJ1-5	TRBV6-6	NA	TGTGCCAGCAGTTACGAGACAGGAGTCAATCAGCCCCAGCATTTT	CASSYETGVNQPQHF
TRBD1	TRBJ1-2	TRBV6-2/TRBV6-3	few	TGTGCCAGCAGTCTCGACCCGACAGGGAACTATGGCTACACCTTC	CASSLDPTGNYGYTF
TRBD2	TRBJ2-3	TRBV12-3/TRBV12-4	NA	TGTGCCAGCAGAACCGGACTAGGGGATACGCAGTATTTT	CASRTGLGDTQYF
TRBD1	TRBJ1-2	TRBV20-1	few	TGCAGTGCTTCGGACAGGGTTGGCTACACCTTC	CSASDRVGYTF
NA	TRBJ1-5	TRBV20-1	NA	TGCAGTGCTAGACCTACAAGCACCACCAATCAGCCCCAGCATTTT	CSARPTSTTNQPQHF
NA	TRBJ2-7	TRBV6-4	few	TGTGCCAGCCTTTCGGGACGGGACTACGAGCAGTACTTC	CASLSGRDYEQYF
TRBD1	TRBJ1-2	TRBV10-3	NA	TGTGCCATCAGTGGTTTACAGGGGGGAGGCTACACCTTC	CAISGLQGGGYTF
NA	TRBJ2-5	TRBV20-1	NA	TGCAGTGCTAGAGATTATGTAGGGGTAGAGACCCAGTACTTC	CSARDYVGVETQYF
NA	TRBJ2-3	TRBV15	many	TGTGCCACCAGCAGAGGCTTGTACACAGATACGCAGTATTTT	CATSRGLYTDTQYF
NA	TRBJ2-7	TRBV20-1	NA	TGCAGTGCTAGTGACTCCCAGGCGAGCTCCTACAATGAGCAGTACTTC	CSASDSQASSYNEQYF
NA	TRBJ1-2	TRBV12-3/TRBV12-4	few	TGTGCCAGCAGTTTAGCGTTGGGGGTAGAAGGCTACACCTTC	CASSLALGVEGYTF